Presented here are 19 T cell receptor beta chains from one specimen sequenced in a study of cytomegalovirus exposure and HLA in healthy donors. Amplification used 60 Vbeta primers and 13 Jbeta primers. TCRdb's copy holds only in-frame clones and misses some; the assay was immunoSEQ multiplex PCR. The sample consists of over 150,000 clones, just under 80% of them appearing once. Sequenced input: PBMCs. The receptors derive from a woman in her forties or fifties in good health and CMV-seronegative.

The chain combines TRBV7-2 with TRBJ2-1; D is perhaps TRBD2 (5 bases). The V and J ends lost 2 bases and 2 bases respectively, with 16 bases between them. The CDR3 loop spans 17 amino acids. Germline CDR1 and CDR2: SGHTA and FQGNSA. Written as DNA, the CDR3 is TGTGCCAGCAGCTTATCCCTTTCGAGGGTCCCCTACAATGAGCAGTTCTTC. Residues: CASSLSLSRVPYNEQFF.

This clone was counted between two and nine times. V usage is TRBV5-1 and J usage is TRBJ2-7; 10 nucleotides line up with TRBD1. Unmatched junction bases numbered 7, after V lost 4 bases and J lost 6 bases. This CDR3 contains 14 residues. Per the germline V gene, CDR1 is SGHRS and CDR2 is YFSETQ. Here the CDR3 reads CASSIGQGVGEQYF. Here the CDR3 DNA reads TGCGCCAGCAGCATCGGACAGGGGGTAGGCGAGCAGTACTTC. Supplemented by reference TRBV5-1 and TRBJ2-7, the full variable domain reads KAGVTQTPRYLIKTRGQQVTLSCSPISGHRSVSWYQQTPGQGLQFLFEYFSETQRNKGNFPGRFSGRQFSNSRSEMNVSTLELGDSALYLCASSIGQGVGEQYFGPGTRLTVT.

The rearrangement joins TRBV4-1 to TRBJ2-7; maybe TRBD1 (5 bases). The germline V and J ends were trimmed by 1 base and 7 bases, with 8 bases remaining between them. Germline CDR1 and CDR2: MGHRA and YSYEKL. The CDR3 consists of 12 residues. CDR3 sequence (DNA): TGCGCCAGCAGCCAAGGACAGACTGAGCAGTACTTC. Protein sequence: CASSQGQTEQYF.

This clone was counted once. This chain connects TRBV7-2 to TRBJ1-6; TRBD1 agrees at 7 bases. With V trimmed by 4 bases and J by 9 bases, 12 bases remained unmatched. Germline-derived CDR1 and CDR2 are SGHTA and FQGNSA. This CDR3 is built from 16 residues. The CDR3 here is CASSSLSTGNISPLHF. The CDR3 nucleotides are TGTGCCAGCAGCTCTTTGTCGACAGGGAATATTTCACCCCTCCACTTT.

The gene calls are TRBV7-8 and TRBJ1-5, with D perhaps matching TRBD1 (6 bases). V was cut by 7 bases and J by 4 bases, with 17 bases left in between. Germline V CDR1 and CDR2: SGHVS, FQNEAQ. The CDR3 is made up of 15 amino acids. As DNA, the CDR3 is TGTGCCAGCACCCCCCGTCAGGGGAGAAATCAGCCCCAGCATTTT. Protein product: CASTPRQGRNQPQHF.

V and J are TRBV7-9 and TRBJ2-2; perhaps TRBD2 as D (5 bases). The CDR3 extends over 13 amino acids. Germline V CDR1 and CDR2: SEHNR, FQNEAQ (reference sequence). Trimming cost V 1 base and J 6 bases, with 6 bases left between them. CDR3 amino acids: CASSLGGSGELFF. DNA for the CDR3: TGTGCCAGCAGCTTAGGAGGGTCCGGGGAGCTGTTTTTT. Based on the CDR3 plus reference TRBV7-9 and TRBJ2-2, the full variable domain is DTGVSQNPRHKITKRGQNVTFRCDPISEHNRLYWYRQTLGQGPEFLTYFQNEAQLEKSRLLSDRFSAERPKGSFSTLEIQRTEQGDSAMYLCASSLGGSGELFFGEGSRLTVL.

V gene TRBV28 combines with J gene TRBJ2-3, with a possible D match to TRBD1 (6 bases). V lost 6 bases and J lost 0, with 10 bases in between. Germline CDR1 is MDHEN and CDR2 is SYDVKM. The CDR3 sequence is 14 residues long. As DNA, the CDR3 is TGTGCCAGCAGAACAGGGTTGAGCACAGATACGCAGTATTTT. Its protein is CASRTGLSTDTQYF.

The chain recombines TRBV7-2 with TRBJ2-7; TRBD1 matches 8 bases. After removal of 9 bases from V and 0 bases from J, the junction contained 10 bases not matched to a gene. Per the germline V gene, CDR1 is SGHTA and CDR2 is FQGNSA. This CDR3 spans 15 amino acids. CDR3 sequence (DNA): TGTGCCAGTGGCCTCTACAGGGGGAGCTCCTACGAGCAGTACTTC. Translated: CASGLYRGSSYEQYF.

Notes on this clone: The CDR3 does not end in the conserved phenylalanine or tryptophan, so this is likely a read error. The limits of the CDR3 on the DNA are not certain, so only TCRdb's listed CDR3 is given. This rearrangement joins TRBV28 to TRBJ2-7; TRBD1 is the table's D call and was not checked against the DNA. Germline CDR1 MDHEN, CDR2 SYDVKM. The CDR3 adds up to 12 amino acids, both ends counted. The CDR3 protein is CASSSPRDRGSI.

The chain has TRBV25-1 and TRBJ2-7, with D perhaps TRBD2 (5 bases). Trimming shortened V by 6 bases and J by 2 bases, and 20 bases separated the two germline ends. In germline, CDR1 is MGHDK, CDR2 SYGVNS. The CDR3 extends over 16 amino acids. CDR3 loop: CASSPPLAEITYEQYF. The CDR3 coding sequence is TGTGCCAGCAGCCCACCCCTAGCAGAAATCACCTACGAGCAGTACTTC.

This chain joins TRBV5-6 and TRBJ1-1, with D maybe TRBD1 (6 bases). The V gene lost 0 bases and the J gene lost 0 bases, with 9 bases spanning the gap. The CDR3 loop spans 15 amino acids. Looked up from germline, CDR1 is SGHDT and CDR2 is YYEEEE. Written as DNA, the CDR3 is TGTGCCAGCAGCTTGGGAGGGGACATGAACACTGAAGCTTTCTTT. It translates to CASSLGGDMNTEAFF. Complete variable domain (other parts from reference TRBV5-6 and TRBJ1-1): DAGVTQSPTHLIKTRGQQVTLRCSPKSGHDTVSWYQQALGQGPQFIFQYYEEEERQRGNFPDRFSGHQFPNYSSELNVNALLLGDSALYLCASSLGGDMNTEAFFGQGTRLTVV.

V is TRBV19 and J is TRBJ1-5; D remains unclear. Trimming shortened V by 5 bases and J by 5 bases, and 13 bases separated the two germline ends. Germline CDR1 reads LNHDA; CDR2 reads SQIVND (reference sequence). This CDR3 contains 14 residues. The CDR3 loop reads CASSFRTGYQPQHF. Written as DNA, the CDR3 is TGTGCCAGTAGTTTCCGGACGGGATATCAGCCCCAGCATTTT.

The chain is built from TRBV27 and TRBJ2-2, with 8 bases identical to TRBD1. V shed 4 bases and J 6 bases; nucleotides not matched to a gene: 1. This CDR3 contains 13 residues. Germline V gene sequence: CDR1 MNHEY, CDR2 SMNVEV (reference sequence). Written as DNA, the CDR3 is TGTGCCAGCAGTTCCAGGGGGCCCGGGGAGCTGTTTTTT. Encoded protein: CASSSRGPGELFF.

The chain is built from TRBV4-2 and TRBJ2-5, with TRBD2 identical over 9 bases. The tail of the sequence fits TRBJ2-7 better, so the J call may be wrong. Germline V gene data show CDR1 as LGHNA and CDR2 as YNFKEQ. The CDR3 runs to 17 residues. CDR3 amino acids: CASSQGLAGPEGSEQYF. Written as DNA, the CDR3 is TGTGCCAGCAGCCAAGGGCTAGCGGGACCGGAGGGAAGCGAGCAGTACTTC.

V gene TRBV4-2 combines with J gene TRBJ2-1, with D tentatively TRBD2 (5 bases). V lost 0 bases and J lost 16, with 22 bases in between. Germline loops: CDR1 LGHNA, CDR2 YNFKEQ. The CDR3 totals 15 residues. The CDR3 nucleotides are TGTGCCAGCAGCCAAGATCCTCGAGTTCCGGGAATTAGCTTCTTC. Protein product: CASSQDPRVPGISFF.

The chain is built from TRBV15 and TRBJ2-7; 12 bases are a match to TRBD1. The V segment lost 0 bases and the J segment 3 bases; nucleotides outside the gene matches: 6. The CDR3 has 17 amino acids. CDR1 is LNHNV, CDR2 YYDKDF, per germline (reference sequence). The CDR3 protein is CATSRDGTGGLIYEQYF. CDR3 nucleotide sequence: TGTGCCACCAGCAGAGATGGGACAGGGGGCTTAATCTACGAGCAGTACTTC.

This chain links TRBV4-1 with TRBJ1-2, with TRBD1 as a possible D gene (6 bases). The CDR3 is 16 amino acids. Per germline, CDR1 MGHRA and CDR2 YSYEKL. V lost 0 bases and J 2 bases, leaving 13 bases between the germline ends. The DNA of the CDR3 is TGCGCCAGCAGCCAAGAGACAGGCCTCCTAAACTATGGCTACACCTTC. Encoded protein: CASSQETGLLNYGYTF.

The gene calls are TRBV28 and TRBJ2-3; D possibly corresponds to TRBD2 (6 bases). Germline CDR1 is MDHEN and CDR2 is SYDVKM. V was shortened by 2 bases and J by 2 bases, with 11 bases between the two germline ends. The CDR3 runs to 15 residues. The DNA for the CDR3 is TGTGCCAGCAGTTTAGCGGGGCGTTACACAGATACGCAGTATTTT. Translation: CASSLAGRYTDTQYF.

In DNA form, the CDR3 reads TGCGCCAGCAGCTTAGAAGCGGACGGTTGGGCGACCCAGTACTTC. Protein: CASSLEADGWATQYF. The chain couples TRBV5-1 to TRBJ2-5; perhaps TRBD2 as D (5 bases). The V gene lost 2 bases and the J gene lost 7 bases, with 18 bases spanning the gap. The CDR3 runs 15 residues. Germline-derived CDR1 and CDR2 are SGHRS and YFSETQ.